These T cell receptor beta chains were read from a single sample in a study of T cell repertoires in cytomegalovirus infection. TCRdb itself ran the reads through MiXCR, one entry per CDR3 protein. The data show about 490,000 distinct CDR3 sequences, more than 25% seen once. Sequencing was done on a sample of PBMCs. Source of these receptors: a human donor in good health (CMV status not recorded). Some clones in this sample may be carry-over from other donors' samples. Both conserved end residues are part of each CDR3. Fields, in order: clone size, V gene, J gene, D gene, CDR3 protein, CDR3 DNA. The D gene is left open where the match is weak. Where a row states a size, it is once, few, many or the class of an expanded clone; other rows omit it.

abundance: few
v_gene: TRBV7-2
j_gene: TRBJ2-4
d_gene: NA
CDR3aa: CASSLDLWAGIQYF
CDR3nt: TGTGCCAGCAGCTTAGACCTCTGGGCAGGCATTCAGTACTTC

abundance: NA
v_gene: TRBV5-1
j_gene: TRBJ2-2
d_gene: TRBD2
CDR3aa: CASSPGTSRTGELFF
CDR3nt: TGCGCCAGCAGCCCAGGGACTAGCAGGACCGGGGAGCTGTTTTTT

abundance: few
v_gene: TRBV19
j_gene: TRBJ2-3
d_gene: NA
CDR3aa: CASSMIPGLSTDTQYF
CDR3nt: TGTGCCAGTAGTATGATCCCGGGTCTTAGCACAGATACGCAGTATTTT

abundance: NA
v_gene: TRBV12-3/TRBV12-4
j_gene: TRBJ1-2
d_gene: NA
CDR3aa: CASSLSVIRGYGYTF
CDR3nt: TGTGCCAGCAGCCTTTCTGTAATACGAGGGTATGGCTACACCTTC

abundance: NA
v_gene: TRBV29-1
j_gene: TRBJ1-2
d_gene: NA
CDR3aa: CSVGTGNYGYTF
CDR3nt: TGCAGCGTTGGAACAGGGAACTATGGCTACACCTTC

abundance: few
v_gene: TRBV4-1
j_gene: TRBJ1-1
d_gene: NA
CDR3aa: CASSHDLGRGTEAFF
CDR3nt: TGCGCCAGCAGCCACGACCTCGGGAGGGGCACTGAAGCTTTCTTT

abundance: once
v_gene: TRBV10-1
j_gene: TRBJ2-1
d_gene: NA
CDR3aa: CASSETPTGPNEQFF
CDR3nt: TGCGCCAGCAGTGAGACTCCCACAGGGCCCAATGAGCAGTTCTTC

abundance: NA
v_gene: TRBV12-3/TRBV12-4
j_gene: TRBJ2-2
d_gene: TRBD2
CDR3aa: CASSPGLGANTGELFF
CDR3nt: TGTGCCAGCAGTCCCGGACTAGGCGCGAACACCGGGGAGCTGTTTTTT

abundance: NA
v_gene: TRBV5-3
j_gene: TRBJ1-1
d_gene: NA
CDR3aa: CASSLGRGNPNTEAFF
CDR3nt: TGTGCCAGCAGCTTAGGTAGGGGGAACCCGAACACTGAAGCTTTCTTT

abundance: many
v_gene: TRBV7-8
j_gene: TRBJ2-1
d_gene: NA
CDR3aa: CASSLAIVRQFF
CDR3nt: TGTGCCAGCAGCTTAGCGATAGTTCGCCAGTTCTTC

abundance: NA
v_gene: TRBV28
j_gene: TRBJ1-5
d_gene: NA
CDR3aa: CASVPGGGNQPQHF
CDR3nt: TGTGCCAGCGTTCCGGGGGGCGGCAATCAGCCCCAGCATTTT

abundance: few
v_gene: TRBV23-1
j_gene: TRBJ2-7
d_gene: NA
CDR3aa: CASSQSGKGPLGGPYEQYF
CDR3nt: TGCGCCAGCAGTCAATCAGGAAAGGGACCCTTAGGTGGACCCTACGAGCAGTACTTC

abundance: NA
v_gene: TRBV28
j_gene: TRBJ1-2
d_gene: TRBD1
CDR3aa: CASSSTGGASYGYTF
CDR3nt: TGTGCCAGCAGCTCGACAGGGGGCGCTAGCTATGGCTACACCTTC

abundance: NA
v_gene: TRBV6-4
j_gene: TRBJ2-3
d_gene: TRBD2
CDR3aa: CASKPSGVTDTQYF
CDR3nt: TGTGCCAGCAAGCCTAGCGGGGTCACAGATACGCAGTATTTT

abundance: few
v_gene: TRBV14
j_gene: TRBJ1-1
d_gene: NA
CDR3aa: CASSQVLNTEAFF
CDR3nt: TGTGCCAGCAGCCAAGTTCTGAACACTGAAGCTTTCTTT

abundance: few
v_gene: TRBV12-3/TRBV12-4
j_gene: TRBJ2-2
d_gene: NA
CDR3aa: CASGSTGELFF
CDR3nt: TGTGCCAGCGGGAGCACCGGGGAGCTGTTTTTT

abundance: many
v_gene: TRBV7-7
j_gene: TRBJ1-5
d_gene: TRBD1
CDR3aa: CASSLSRDRANYSNQPQHF
CDR3nt: TGTGCCAGCAGCTTGTCCCGGGACAGGGCCAATTATAGCAATCAGCCCCAGCATTTT

abundance: NA
v_gene: TRBV6-1
j_gene: TRBJ2-7
d_gene: NA
CDR3aa: CASTLRRGYEQYF
CDR3nt: TGTGCCAGCACCTTGAGGAGGGGCTACGAGCAGTACTTC

abundance: few
v_gene: TRBV29-1
j_gene: TRBJ1-2
d_gene: TRBD1
CDR3aa: CSVGWDRGLSGYTF
CDR3nt: TGCAGCGTTGGGTGGGACAGGGGGCTGAGTGGCTACACCTTC

abundance: NA
v_gene: TRBV2
j_gene: TRBJ2-2
d_gene: NA
CDR3aa: CASSRAGLTGELFF
CDR3nt: TGTGCCAGCAGTCGAGCAGGGCTCACCGGGGAGCTGTTTTTT

abundance: many
v_gene: TRBV7-2
j_gene: TRBJ2-4
d_gene: NA
CDR3aa: CASSVGPQAKNIQYF
CDR3nt: TGTGCCAGCAGCGTGGGACCGCAGGCCAAAAACATTCAGTACTTC

abundance: few
v_gene: TRBV28
j_gene: TRBJ1-2
d_gene: TRBD1
CDR3aa: CASSLLTGASDFYGYTF
CDR3nt: TGTGCCAGCAGTTTACTGACAGGGGCCTCTGACTTCTATGGCTACACCTTC

abundance: many
v_gene: TRBV7-3
j_gene: TRBJ2-6
d_gene: NA
CDR3aa: CASSKGGSGANVLTF
CDR3nt: TGTGCCAGCTCCAAGGGGGGCTCTGGGGCCAACGTCCTGACTTTC

abundance: NA
v_gene: TRBV7-9
j_gene: TRBJ2-1
d_gene: TRBD2
CDR3aa: CASSLARDSGSFGHEQFF
CDR3nt: TGTGCCAGCAGCTTAGCCCGGGATAGCGGGAGTTTCGGGCATGAGCAGTTCTTC

abundance: NA
v_gene: TRBV27
j_gene: TRBJ2-3
d_gene: TRBD2
CDR3aa: CASSTLAGGPTDTQYF
CDR3nt: TGTGCCAGCAGTACCCTAGCGGGAGGGCCGACAGATACGCAGTATTTT

abundance: many
v_gene: TRBV7-9
j_gene: TRBJ1-1
d_gene: NA
CDR3aa: CASSQRAGADEAFF
CDR3nt: TGTGCCAGCAGCCAAAGGGCAGGGGCGGATGAAGCTTTCTTT

abundance: many
v_gene: TRBV6-1
j_gene: TRBJ2-3
d_gene: TRBD2
CDR3aa: CASSRPGLAAGSTDTQYF
CDR3nt: TGTGCCAGCAGTAGACCGGGACTAGCGGCGGGAAGCACAGATACGCAGTATTTT

abundance: NA
v_gene: TRBV20-1
j_gene: TRBJ2-5
d_gene: NA
CDR3aa: CSARDWLGLETQYF
CDR3nt: TGCAGTGCTAGGGATTGGCTAGGACTAGAGACCCAGTACTTC

abundance: NA
v_gene: TRBV11-3
j_gene: TRBJ2-5
d_gene: TRBD1
CDR3aa: CASSQHRGQETQYF
CDR3nt: TGTGCCAGCAGCCAACACAGGGGACAAGAGACCCAGTACTTC

abundance: NA
v_gene: TRBV28
j_gene: TRBJ1-5
d_gene: NA
CDR3aa: CANLSDRLNQPQHF
CDR3nt: TGTGCCAACCTTTCCGACAGGCTTAATCAGCCCCAGCATTTT

abundance: NA
v_gene: TRBV29-1
j_gene: TRBJ2-7
d_gene: TRBD1
CDR3aa: CSVVDRVDSYEQYF
CDR3nt: TGCAGCGTTGTTGACAGGGTCGACTCCTACGAGCAGTACTTC

abundance: few
v_gene: TRBV12-3/TRBV12-4
j_gene: TRBJ1-1
d_gene: NA
CDR3aa: CASKLTGNTEAFF
CDR3nt: TGTGCCAGCAAACTTACAGGGAACACTGAAGCTTTCTTT

abundance: NA
v_gene: TRBV5-1
j_gene: TRBJ2-1
d_gene: NA
CDR3aa: CASSLDPGSRADNEQFF
CDR3nt: TGCGCCAGCAGCTTGGACCCGGGATCACGGGCCGACAATGAGCAGTTCTTC

abundance: NA
v_gene: TRBV28
j_gene: TRBJ1-1
d_gene: NA
CDR3aa: CASRGIAGVDTEAFF
CDR3nt: TGTGCCAGCAGGGGTATCGCGGGTGTCGACACTGAAGCTTTCTTT

abundance: many
v_gene: TRBV7-2
j_gene: TRBJ2-2
d_gene: NA
CDR3aa: CASSLERGTGELFF
CDR3nt: TGTGCCAGCAGCTTAGAAAGGGGCACCGGGGAGCTGTTTTTT

abundance: few
v_gene: TRBV7-9
j_gene: TRBJ2-2
d_gene: NA
CDR3aa: CASSLAHTANTGELFF
CDR3nt: TGTGCCAGCAGCTTAGCGCACACAGCGAACACCGGGGAGCTGTTTTTT

abundance: NA
v_gene: TRBV5-6
j_gene: TRBJ1-6
d_gene: NA
CDR3aa: CASSLAVGWPGESPLHF
CDR3nt: TGTGCCAGCAGCTTGGCCGTCGGATGGCCAGGGGAATCACCCCTCCACTTT